The following is a T cell receptor (beta chain) sequence with its context. Per the original methods: It was from reference gene primer amplification that nucleated cell counts were estimated. Clones were read by immunoSEQ multiplex PCR, and TCRdb kept only the in-frame ones, dropping some. V and J calls and clone size come straight from that table; D and trimming were deduced from the DNA. The sample consists of 100,000 to 150,000 clones, roughly 69% of them appearing once. The V gene's germline CDR1 is KGHSH and CDR2 LQKENI. The CDR3 covers 13 residues. Trimming cost V 4 bases and J 7 bases; bases outside gene matches: 1. The record originates from a study of blood T cell repertoires in COVID-19. Study-level information: Samples came from the United States, Italy and Spain, spanning acute and convalescent COVID-19.

The source material was peripheral blood. This TCR was recovered from a woman aged 65 to 85 with acute or convalescent COVID-19. The genes are TRBV18 and TRBJ2-2; 9 nucleotides line up with TRBD1. The CDR3 nucleotides are TGTGCCAGCTCACGGGACAGGGTCGGGGAGCTGTTTTTT. Translating it yields CASSRDRVGELFF.